A selection of T cell receptor beta chains follows, all from one sample in a study of cytomegalovirus exposure and HLA in healthy donors. Some clones are missing from TCRdb's copy, which holds only in-frame ones; the method was immunoSEQ multiplex PCR. Of approximately 150,000 clones detected, roughly four fifths appear once; the ten largest clones hold approximately 12%. The sequenced sample was PBMCs. The receptors come from a man aged 50-60 years in good health and CMV-seropositive. The CDR3 runs from the conserved cysteine through the conserved F or W. A D gene is named only where the DNA matches it firmly. Not every row has a clone size; where given, it reads once, few, many or a size class.

TRBD2	TRBJ2-7	TRBV7-2	.	CASSLVSGTSGIHEQYF	TGTGCCAGCAGCTTAGTTTCCGGGACTAGCGGGATCCACGAGCAGTACTTC
TRBD1	TRBJ2-3	TRBV9	.	CASSLSGQTRDTQYF	TGTGCCAGCAGCCTCTCGGGACAGACCCGAGATACGCAGTATTTT
.	TRBJ1-6	TRBV15	.	CATSPRQANSPLHF	TGTGCCACCAGCCCTAGACAGGCTAATTCACCCCTCCACTTT
TRBD1	TRBJ1-4	TRBV28	.	CASSLSGGGGKLFF	TGTGCCAGCAGTTTATCAGGGGGCGGTGGGAAACTGTTTTTT
.	TRBJ1-4	TRBV5-1	.	CASSLGPGGNNEKLFF	TGCGCCAGCAGCTTGGGGCCCGGGGGAAACAATGAAAAACTGTTTTTT
.	TRBJ2-1	TRBV19	.	CASRAGRASSYNEQFF	TGTGCCAGTAGAGCGGGCAGAGCAAGCTCCTACAATGAGCAGTTCTTC
.	TRBJ2-2	TRBV6-5	.	CASMTGNSQLFF	TGTGCCAGCATGACTGGCAATAGTCAGCTGTTTTTT
.	TRBJ2-1	TRBV7-8	.	CASSLAAGAYNEQFF	TGTGCCAGCAGCTTAGCGGCGGGGGCTTACAATGAGCAGTTCTTC
TRBD1	TRBJ1-2	TRBV6-5	.	CASSYRDRGRGYTF	TGTGCCAGCAGTTACAGGGACAGGGGTCGTGGCTACACCTTC
TRBD2	TRBJ2-2	TRBV4-2	few	CASSQILAGVAGELFF	TGTGCCAGCAGCCAAATCCTAGCGGGAGTTGCCGGGGAGCTGTTTTTT
.	TRBJ2-2	TRBV6-1	.	CASRPGRNTGELFF	TGTGCCAGCAGACCGGGAAGGAACACCGGGGAGCTGTTTTTT
.	TRBJ1-2	TRBV21-1	.	CASSTRQFYGYTF	TGTGCCAGCAGCACCCGACAGTTCTATGGCTACACCTTC
TRBD1	TRBJ2-7	TRBV5-4	.	CASSPDRGQSYEQYF	TGTGCCAGCAGCCCTGACAGGGGGCAAAGCTACGAGCAGTACTTC
TRBD1	TRBJ1-5	TRBV6-4	.	CASSPDRDQPQHF	TGTGCCAGCAGCCCCGACAGGGATCAGCCCCAGCATTTT
TRBD1	TRBJ2-7	TRBV7-9	.	CASSPGQGAYEQYF	TGTGCCAGCAGCCCGGGACAGGGGGCTTACGAGCAGTACTTC
.	TRBJ2-2	TRBV30	.	CASDPTSFTGELFF	TGTGCCTCCGACCCTACTAGCTTCACCGGGGAGCTGTTTTTT
TRBD1	TRBJ2-2	TRBV10-3	few	CAISGQGAGTGELFF	TGTGCCATCAGCGGACAGGGGGCGGGAACCGGGGAGCTGTTTTTT
TRBD2	TRBJ2-1	TRBV6-5	.	CASRPGTSENNEQFF	TGTGCCAGCAGGCCTGGGACTAGCGAAAACAATGAGCAGTTCTTC
.	TRBJ1-1	TRBV7-2	.	CASRTRVGRENTEAFF	TGTGCCAGCAGGACTAGGGTTGGCAGGGAGAACACTGAAGCTTTCTTT
.	TRBJ1-4	TRBV5-6	.	CASSLGVREKLFF	TGTGCCAGCAGCTTAGGGGTTCGAGAAAAACTGTTTTTT
TRBD1	TRBJ2-1	TRBV9	.	CASSPIGTGTFNEQFF	TGTGCCAGCAGCCCCATCGGGACAGGGACCTTCAATGAGCAGTTCTTC
.	TRBJ1-1	TRBV6-5	.	CASRPPGHKNTEAFF	TGTGCCAGCAGACCTCCGGGACACAAGAACACTGAAGCTTTCTTT
.	TRBJ1-1	TRBV2	.	CASTPGRHTEAFF	TGTGCCAGCACCCCGGGTCGTCACACTGAAGCTTTCTTT
.	TRBJ1-2	TRBV5-6	.	CASSLARELPFYGYTF	TGTGCCAGCAGCTTGGCACGCGAACTACCTTTTTATGGCTACACCTTC
TRBD2	TRBJ2-3	TRBV4-1	once	CASSHPPWGGNADTQYF	TGCGCCAGCAGCCATCCCCCTTGGGGGGGGAATGCGGATACGCAGTATTTT
TRBD1	TRBJ2-7	TRBV5-4	.	CASSPDRRRDYEQYF	TGTGCCAGCAGCCCGGACAGGCGGCGAGACTACGAGCAGTACTTC
.	TRBJ1-3	TRBV11-2	.	CASSSRGGSSGNTIYF	TGTGCCAGCAGCTCCAGAGGTGGCAGCTCTGGAAACACCATATATTTT
TRBD2	TRBJ2-7	TRBV5-8	.	CASSPLGLAGALHYEQYF	TGTGCCAGCAGCCCTCTTGGACTAGCGGGAGCTCTTCACTACGAGCAGTACTTC
TRBD1	TRBJ2-7	TRBV28	.	CASSGTVTGEQYF	TGTGCCAGCAGTGGGACAGTCACGGGGGAGCAGTACTTC
.	TRBJ1-2	TRBV6-1	.	CASRTGTPINYGYTF	TGTGCCAGCAGAACCGGGACACCCATTAACTATGGCTACACCTTC
.	TRBJ2-7	TRBV6-5	.	CASSYSSPSRQQYF	TGTGCCAGCAGTTACAGCTCCCCATCCAGGCAGCAGTACTTC
.	TRBJ2-5	TRBV18	.	CASSHSGTQETQYF	TGTGCCAGCTCACATAGCGGAACCCAAGAGACCCAGTACTTC
.	TRBJ2-7	TRBV9	once	CASSVGWETKGEQYF	TGTGCCAGCAGCGTAGGTTGGGAGACTAAGGGCGAGCAGTACTTC
.	TRBJ1-1	TRBV15	.	CATSRDHLRGTEAFF	TGTGCCACCAGCAGAGATCACCTCAGGGGAACTGAAGCTTTCTTT
.	TRBJ2-7	TRBV27	.	CASSTTSSYEQYF	TGTGCCAGCTCCACGACTAGCTCCTACGAGCAGTACTTC